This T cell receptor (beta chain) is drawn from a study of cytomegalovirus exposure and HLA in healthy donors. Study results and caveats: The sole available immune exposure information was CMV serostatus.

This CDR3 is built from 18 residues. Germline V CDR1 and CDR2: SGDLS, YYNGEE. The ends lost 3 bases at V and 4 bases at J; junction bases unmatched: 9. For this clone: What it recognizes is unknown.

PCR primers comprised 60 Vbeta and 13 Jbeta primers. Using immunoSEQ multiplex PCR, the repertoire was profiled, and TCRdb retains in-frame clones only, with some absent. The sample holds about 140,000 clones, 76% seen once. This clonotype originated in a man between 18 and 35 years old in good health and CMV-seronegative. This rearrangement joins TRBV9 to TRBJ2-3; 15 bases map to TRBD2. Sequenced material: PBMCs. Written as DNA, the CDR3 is TGTGCCAGCAGCGCCTTCATCGGACTAGCGGGGGGGGCAGATACGCAGTATTTT. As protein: CASSAFIGLAGGADTQYF.